A selection of T cell receptor beta chains follows, all from one sample in a study of T cell responses to AZD1222 COVID-19 vaccine. Using immunoSEQ multiplex PCR, the repertoire was profiled, and TCRdb retains in-frame clones only, with some absent. The data hold roughly 55,000 clones, with 70% to 90% observed a single time. The input for sequencing was peripheral blood, taken on day 0 of AZD1222 vaccination. All receptors derive from an adult in good health. Each CDR3 is given with its conserved first and last residue. A D gene is named only where the DNA matches it firmly. Only part of the rows carry a size: once, few, many, or a class if the clone is expanded.

cdr3_aa cdr3_nt d_call j_call v_call clone_size
CASSEGAGSSYEQYF TGTGCCAGCAGTGAAGGGGCAGGAAGCTCCTACGAGCAGTACTTC - TRBJ2-7 TRBV2 -
CASSAARDYYEQYF TGTGCCAGTAGTGCCGCAAGGGACTACTACGAGCAGTACTTC TRBD2 TRBJ2-7 TRBV19 -
CASSIDPGEGDTDTQYF TGTGCCAGTAGTATAGACCCAGGGGAGGGGGACACAGATACGCAGTATTTT - TRBJ2-3 TRBV19 -
CASSFGREGKGYTF TGTGCCAGCAGCTTCGGGCGGGAGGGGAAAGGCTACACCTTC - TRBJ1-2 TRBV7-9 -
CASSIGRGNTEAFF TGTGCCAGTAGTATAGGCAGGGGGAACACTGAAGCTTTCTTT - TRBJ1-1 TRBV19 once
CASSLAAVLAGGNEQFF TGTGCCAGCAGCTTAGCCGCTGTGCTAGCGGGGGGCAATGAGCAGTTCTTC TRBD2 TRBJ2-1 TRBV7-2 -
CASSLGGSATNEKLFF TGTGCCAGCAGTTTGGGGGGTTCTGCAACTAATGAAAAACTGTTTTTT - TRBJ1-4 TRBV28 once
CASSQDRTGATNEKLFF TGCGCCAGCAGCCAAGATCGAACGGGGGCAACTAATGAAAAACTGTTTTTT - TRBJ1-4 TRBV4-3 -
CASSGGSWETQYF TGTGCCAGTTCCGGGGGGAGTTGGGAGACCCAGTACTTC TRBD2 TRBJ2-5 TRBV19 once
CATSRGGGSVDEQFF TGTGCCACCAGCAGAGGCGGAGGGTCGGTCGATGAGCAGTTCTTC - TRBJ2-1 TRBV15 -
CASSLVGSHSYEQYF TGTGCCAGCAGCTTGGTCGGCAGTCACTCCTACGAGCAGTACTTC - TRBJ2-7 TRBV5-6 once
CASSLAGGREETQYF TGCGCCAGCAGCTTGGCGGGGGGCCGGGAAGAGACCCAGTACTTC - TRBJ2-5 TRBV5-1 -
CASSETGQPQHF TGTGCCAGCAGTGAGACGGGTCAGCCCCAGCATTTT - TRBJ1-5 TRBV25-1 -
CASKGRLSTNEKLFF TGTGCCAGCAAGGGCAGGTTATCAACTAATGAAAAACTGTTTTTT - TRBJ1-4 TRBV28 -
CASSPGGTSGAGSYEQYF TGTGCCAGCAGCCCGGGGGGGACTAGCGGGGCCGGCTCCTACGAGCAGTACTTC TRBD2 TRBJ2-7 TRBV5-4 -
CASRTGTGRTGELFF TGTGCCAGCAGGACCGGGACAGGGAGGACCGGGGAGCTGTTTTTT TRBD1 TRBJ2-2 TRBV7-2 -
CASSLGTGGANTEAFF TGCGCCAGCAGCTTGGGGACAGGGGGCGCGAACACTGAAGCTTTCTTT TRBD1 TRBJ1-1 TRBV5-1 -
CASSFSRNYGYTF TGTGCCAGCAGTTTTTCGCGGAACTATGGCTACACCTTC - TRBJ1-2 TRBV27 once
CASSPYRDRVSYEQYF TGTGCCAGCAGCCCTTACAGGGATCGTGTCTCCTACGAGCAGTACTTC - TRBJ2-7 TRBV14 few
CASSNRGTANEKLFF TGTGCCAGCAGTAATAGGGGGACAGCTAATGAAAAACTGTTTTTT TRBD1 TRBJ1-4 TRBV28 -
CASSYSGAGGIEQYF TGTGCCAGCAGTTACTCGGGGGCGGGAGGAATCGAGCAGTACTTC TRBD2 TRBJ2-7 TRBV6-5 once
CASSLPAGTEAFF TGTGCCAGCTCACTCCCGGCCGGGACAGAAGCTTTCTTT - TRBJ1-1 TRBV18 -
CASSPRTSGGADTQYF TGTGCCAGCAGCCCAAGGACTAGCGGGGGGGCAGATACGCAGTATTTT TRBD2 TRBJ2-3 TRBV7-3 few
CASSEGGDRGLSYEQYF TGTGCCAGCAGTGAAGGGGGGGACAGGGGCCTTTCCTACGAGCAGTACTTC TRBD1 TRBJ2-7 TRBV25-1 few
CATGKGGPVDEQFF TGTGCTACCGGGAAGGGGGGGCCAGTGGATGAGCAGTTCTTC - TRBJ2-1 TRBV12-5 -
CASSSVGREGNTIYF TGTGCCAGCAGCTCAGTAGGGAGGGAGGGAAACACCATATATTTT - TRBJ1-3 TRBV7-9 -